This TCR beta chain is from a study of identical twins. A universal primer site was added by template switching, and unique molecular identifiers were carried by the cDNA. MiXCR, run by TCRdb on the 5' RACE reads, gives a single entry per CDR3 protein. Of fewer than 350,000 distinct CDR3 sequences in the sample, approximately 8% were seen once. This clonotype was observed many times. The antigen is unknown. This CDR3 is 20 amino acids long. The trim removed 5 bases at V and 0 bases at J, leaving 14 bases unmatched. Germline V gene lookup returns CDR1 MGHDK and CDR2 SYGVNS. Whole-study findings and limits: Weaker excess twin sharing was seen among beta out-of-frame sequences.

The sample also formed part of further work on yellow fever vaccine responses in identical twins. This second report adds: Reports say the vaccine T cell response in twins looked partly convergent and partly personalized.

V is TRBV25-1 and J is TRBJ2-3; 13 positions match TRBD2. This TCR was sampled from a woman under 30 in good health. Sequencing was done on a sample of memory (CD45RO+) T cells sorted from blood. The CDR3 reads CASSLPGLAGPNTSTDTQYF. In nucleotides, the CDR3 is TGTGCCAGCAGTCTCCCGGGACTAGCGGGACCCAACACTAGCACAGATACGCAGTATTTT.